The 31 T cell receptor beta chains below come from one sample, sequenced in a study of CD8+ T cells in alopecia areata. In each case, RNA was isolated and then reverse transcribed into cDNA as the sequencing template. Libraries were prepared by immunoSEQ multiplex PCR; TCRdb keeps only in-frame clonotypes and omits some of them. Here the sample spans 110,000 to 150,000 clones, around two thirds being singletons. Sequencing was carried out using CD8+ T cells sorted from blood. These TCRs come from a human donor in good health.

V is TRBV14 and J is TRBJ2-5; no reliable D call. Germline-derived CDR1 and CDR2 are SGHDN and FVKESK. Trimming took off 2 bases at V and 4 bases at J, with 2 bases between the two ends. CDR3 size: 11 residues. CDR3 nucleotide sequence: TGTGCCAGCAGCCAATTAGAGACCCAGTACTTC. Translated: CASSQLETQYF. Full variable domain (remainder filled in from reference TRBV14 and TRBJ2-5): EAGVTQFPSHSVIEKGQTVTLRCDPISGHDNLYWYRRVMGKEIKFLLHFVKESKQDESGMPNNRFLAERTGGTYSTLKVQPAELEDSGVYFCASSQLETQYFGPGTRLLVL.

The chain carries TRBV29-1 and TRBJ2-7; the match to TRBD2 covers 7 bases. The CDR3 is made up of 13 amino acids. The J segment lost 4 bases and the V segment lost 3 bases, leaving 6 bases of the junction unmatched. The germline CDR1 and CDR2 sequences are SQVTM and ANQGSEA. The CDR3: CSVDGGREYEQYF. CDR3 DNA sequence: TGCAGCGTTGACGGCGGGAGAGAGTACGAGCAGTACTTC.

This clone appeared a single time. The chain combines TRBV29-1 with TRBJ2-7; maybe TRBD1 (6 bases). The V gene's germline CDR1 is SQVTM and CDR2 ANQGSEA. CDR3 length: 12 residues. V lost 7 bases, J lost 3 bases, and 13 bases lay in between. The CDR3 sequence is CSASQGIYEQYF. The CDR3 region has the DNA TGCAGCGCCTCCCAGGGGATCTACGAGCAGTACTTC.

This clone was picked up one time. The chain has TRBV27 and TRBJ2-6, with a possible D match to TRBD1 (5 bases). There are 16 residues in the CDR3. Germline V gene data show CDR1 as MNHEY and CDR2 as SMNVEV (reference sequence). V dropped 7 bases and J dropped 2 bases, with 15 bases sitting between them. The CDR3 spells CASTSFWGTGANVLTF. In nucleotides, the CDR3 is TGTGCCAGCACGTCTTTTTGGGGCACTGGGGCCAACGTCCTGACTTTC.

V and J are TRBV6-5 and TRBJ1-1, with D maybe TRBD1 (5 bases). The CDR3 length is 14 residues. CDR1 is MNHEY and CDR2 is SVGAGI in the germline V gene. Trimming stripped 0 bases from V and 0 bases from J, with 5 bases between. This CDR3 reads CASSYSTVNTEAFF. The CDR3 DNA sequence: TGTGCCAGCAGTTACTCGACAGTGAACACTGAAGCTTTCTTT.

The J gene is TRBJ2-5, the V gene TRBV7-8, with 9 bases identical to TRBD1. The germline gives CDR1 SGHVS, CDR2 FQNEAQ. With 4 bases clipped from V and 2 bases from J, the junction kept 5 bases outside the gene matches. CDR3 size: 15 residues. As DNA, the CDR3 is TGTGCCAGCAGCTACCGACAGGGGGTACAAGAGACCCAGTACTTC. Protein: CASSYRQGVQETQYF.

This chain uses TRBV9 with TRBJ1-2; D is unclear. The CDR3 runs 18 residues. Germline CDR1 reads SGDLS; CDR2 reads YYNGEE. Trimming cost V 3 bases and J 2 bases, with 23 bases left between them. The CDR3 DNA follows: TGTGCCAGCAGCGGCCTCGACACCCCTGGAAGTGGGAACTATGGCTACACCTTC. Translation: CASSGLDTPGSGNYGYTF.

V gene TRBV11-2 combines with J gene TRBJ2-3; no clear D gene. Germline V gene lookup returns CDR1 SGHAT and CDR2 FQNNGV. V was trimmed by 1 base and J by 2 bases, leaving 10 bases between them. The CDR3 is 15 residues long. The CDR3 sequence: CASSLVPYTTDTQYF. In DNA form, the CDR3 reads TGTGCCAGCAGCTTAGTTCCCTACACCACAGATACGCAGTATTTT.

This clone was seen a handful of times. The chain employs TRBV30 and TRBJ2-1, with 9 nucleotides matching TRBD2. The CDR3 length is 14 residues. Per germline, CDR1 GTSNPN and CDR2 SVGIG (reference sequence). J lost 6 bases, V lost 0 bases, and 3 bases had no gene match. CDR3 nucleotide sequence: TGTGCCTGGAGTGTAGCTAGCGGGATCAATGAGCAGTTCTTC. Translation gives CAWSVASGINEQFF.

The chain has TRBV7-9 and TRBJ2-7; no firm D call. The CDR3 consists of 13 residues. Germline CDR1 SEHNR, CDR2 FQNEAQ (reference sequence). Trimming cost V 1 base and J 7 bases, with 11 bases left between them. The CDR3 loop reads CASSLEGGKEQYF. CDR3 nucleotides: TGTGCCAGCAGCTTAGAAGGCGGTAAAGAGCAGTACTTC.

The table lists this clone with a few counts. The chain uses TRBV29-1 and TRBJ2-7; TRBD2 agrees at 8 bases. This CDR3 is built from 13 residues. V trimming: 5 bases; J trimming: 5 bases; junction bases outside the gene matches: 8. Looked up from germline, CDR1 is SQVTM and CDR2 is ANQGSEA. CDR3 nucleotides: TGCAGCGTTTCTCCCGGGGGGGACAACGAGCAGTACTTC. Translated, it gives CSVSPGGDNEQYF.

The sample holds a few counts of this clone. The J gene is TRBJ2-3, the V gene TRBV4-1; 9 positions match TRBD2. Germline V gene data show CDR1 as MGHRA and CDR2 as YSYEKL. CDR3 size: 16 residues. The V segment lost 0 bases and the J segment 2 bases; nucleotides outside the gene matches: 3. The CDR3 DNA reads TGCGCCAGCAGCCAAGATATGGGACTAGCCACAGATACGCAGTATTTT. This encodes CASSQDMGLATDTQYF.

This clone showed up just a few times. DNA for the CDR3: TGTGCCAGCAAACGCTTCTATGGCTACACCTTC. It is translated as CASKRFYGYTF. The chain couples TRBV28 to TRBJ1-2; D is unclear. This CDR3 is built from 11 residues. Germline V gene data show CDR1 as MDHEN and CDR2 as SYDVKM. The V and J ends lost 7 bases and 4 bases respectively, with 7 bases between them.

V and J are TRBV30 and TRBJ2-7; D assignment may be TRBD1 or TRBD2 (5 bases each). Trimming took 3 bases from V and 2 from J, leaving 14 bases between them. Germline V lookup: CDR1 GTSNPN, CDR2 SVGIG (reference sequence). This CDR3 is built from 14 residues. The CDR3 loop is CAWSAGTGTYEQYF. DNA for the CDR3: TGTGCCTGGAGCGCCGGGACGGGAACCTACGAGCAGTACTTC.

This clone was seen more than once but under ten times. V usage is TRBV6-5 and J usage is TRBJ2-5, with D possibly TRBD1 on 5 matching bases. Deletions cut 6 bases from V and 0 bases from J, with 8 bases between. The V gene's germline CDR1 is MNHEY and CDR2 SVGAGI. The CDR3 is 13 amino acids. Here the CDR3 reads CASRDTYQETQYF. CDR3 nucleotides: TGTGCCAGCAGGGACACCTACCAAGAGACCCAGTACTTC.

This chain uses TRBV27 with TRBJ2-5; 9 nucleotides align to TRBD1. The V and J ends lost 3 bases and 9 bases, in that order; junction bases with no gene match: 2. Germline CDR1 is MNHEY and CDR2 is SMNVEV (reference sequence). The CDR3 has 12 amino acids. This CDR3 is CASSLGTGSQYF. CDR3 DNA sequence: TGTGCCAGCAGTTTGGGGACAGGGTCCCAGTACTTC.

This chain joins TRBV30 and TRBJ2-7, with D hard to call. The CDR3 covers 13 residues. Trimming shortened V by 2 bases and J by 6 bases, and 14 bases separated the two germline ends. CDR1 and CDR2 (germline): GTSNPN, SVGIG (reference sequence). The CDR3 coding sequence is TGTGCCTGGAGTCCTTCTGAGATGCGCGAGCAGTACTTC. Translation gives CAWSPSEMREQYF.

The V and J genes are TRBV7-7 and TRBJ2-5, with 10 bases aligning to TRBD1. J was trimmed by 1 base and V by 5 bases; bases with no gene match: 10. The CDR3 consists of 17 residues. Germline V gene sequence: CDR1 SSHAT, CDR2 FNYEAQ (reference sequence). The CDR3 bases are TGTGCCAGCAGCCCATGGACAGGGGGACACTCCCAAGAGACCCAGTACTTC. It is translated as CASSPWTGGHSQETQYF.

As for this clone: A far more abundant clone sits one base away, making this likely a read error. The chain recombines TRBV5-4 with TRBJ1-1; no clear D. Germline V gene data show CDR1 as SGHNT and CDR2 as YYREEE (reference sequence). With 1 base removed from V and 3 bases from J, the gap between germline ends came to 10 bases. The CDR3 runs to 14 residues. CDR3 in DNA: TGTGCCAGCAGCTTGTGGTCGGCCGACACTGAAGCTTTCTTT. This translates into CASSLWSADTEAFF.

This clone showed up just a few times. This chain uses TRBV6-5 with TRBJ2-5; possibly TRBD1 for D (6 bases). Germline V gives CDR1 MNHEY, CDR2 SVGAGI. The CDR3 is 15 residues long. Trimming removed 6 bases from V and 5 bases from J, with 19 bases in between. CDR3 sequence reads: CASSTGTRPGETQYF. CDR3 DNA sequence: TGTGCCAGCAGCACCGGGACAAGGCCGGGGGAGACCCAGTACTTC.

This chain connects TRBV6-5 to TRBJ1-4; unclear D gene. This CDR3 has 14 residues. Germline V gene lookup returns CDR1 MNHEY and CDR2 SVGAGI. V was clipped by 2 bases and J by 8 bases, with 12 bases between them. CDR3 DNA sequence: TGTGCCAGCAGTTACAACAGATTGGACGAAAAACTGTTTTTT. This encodes CASSYNRLDEKLFF.

This clone has just a few counts. The chain uses TRBV29-1 and TRBJ2-7; 9 bases match TRBD1. V shed 1 base, J shed 1 base, and the junction held 14 bases outside the gene matches. Per the germline V gene, CDR1 is SQVTM and CDR2 is ANQGSEA. This CDR3 region has 18 residues. For the CDR3, the DNA is TGCAGCGTTGAAGGACGGGACAGGGCAAACCCGGGATCCTACGAGCAGTACTTC. Protein product: CSVEGRDRANPGSYEQYF.

The gene calls are TRBV6-5 and TRBJ2-7, with D uncertain. Germline V CDR1 and CDR2: MNHEY, SVGAGI. Deletions cut 3 bases from V and 2 bases from J, with 8 bases between. The CDR3 runs 13 residues. As DNA, the CDR3 is TGTGCCAGCAGTTATGGAATTACCTACGAGCAGTACTTC. Its protein is CASSYGITYEQYF.

The chain employs TRBV25-1 and TRBJ2-1, with TRBD2 matching 8 bases. The germline V gene has CDR1 MGHDK and CDR2 SYGVNS. The CDR3 extends over 15 amino acids. J lost 6 bases, V lost 2 bases, and 6 bases had no gene match. The CDR3 sequence: CASSETASGSNEQFF. The DNA for the CDR3 is TGTGCCAGCAGTGAAACGGCTAGCGGGTCCAATGAGCAGTTCTTC.

V is TRBV14 and J is TRBJ2-1, with D perhaps TRBD2 (5 bases). Germline CDR1 and CDR2: SGHDN and FVKESK. The CDR3 contains 13 residues. The V end lost 1 base, the J end lost 10 bases, and 11 bases lay between the germline ends. In DNA, the CDR3 is TGTGCCAGCAGCCAAGTTGAGGGAGCGGAGCAGTTCTTC. Protein product: CASSQVEGAEQFF.

This sequence joins TRBV30 and TRBJ2-7; TRBD2 agrees at 8 bases. The V segment lost 2 bases and the J segment 3 bases; nucleotides outside the gene matches: 21. Germline CDR1 and CDR2: GTSNPN and SVGIG (reference sequence). CDR3 size: 19 residues. DNA for the CDR3: TGTGCCTGGAGTCTTGCGCCTACCGGGACTAGAGCTGCGGGCTACGAGCAGTACTTC. The encoded protein is CAWSLAPTGTRAAGYEQYF. The variable domain in full, with the rest retrieved from reference TRBV30 and TRBJ2-7, is SQTIHQWPATLVQPVGSPLSLECTVEGTSNPNLYWYRQAAGRGLQLLFYSVGIGQISSEVPQNLSASRPQDRQFILSSKKLLLSDSGFYLCAWSLAPTGTRAAGYEQYFGPGTRLTVT.

V usage is TRBV28 and J usage is TRBJ1-2, with D tentatively TRBD1 (6 bases). CDR1 and CDR2 from the germline V gene are MDHEN and SYDVKM. The ends were cut back, 5 bases at V and 5 bases at J, with 18 bases in the middle. This CDR3 has 15 residues. The CDR3 coding sequence is TGTGCCAGCAGTGGGCCCCTCACAGGGCCGTATGGCTACACCTTC. Translated, it gives CASSGPLTGPYGYTF.

The chain couples TRBV7-8 to TRBJ2-1; D is undetermined. Deletions cut 1 base from V and 4 bases from J, with 11 bases between. The germline V gene has CDR1 SGHVS and CDR2 FQNEAQ. This CDR3 spans 15 amino acids. Here the CDR3 DNA reads TGTGCCAGCAGCTTAGAACGGAGCACATACAATGAGCAGTTCTTC. Translated, it gives CASSLERSTYNEQFF.

This chain uses TRBV2 with TRBJ2-7; TRBD2 is a possible D gene (6 bases). CDR3 length: 14 residues. The V end was cut by 6 bases, the J end by 0 bases, with 12 bases between. Germline values: CDR1 SNHLY, CDR2 FYNNEI. CDR3 coding DNA: TGTGCCAGCAGGAGCGGAGGGAGCTCCTACGAGCAGTACTTC. It translates to CASRSGGSSYEQYF.

This sequence joins TRBV29-1 and TRBJ1-2; 9 nucleotides line up with TRBD1. This CDR3 region has 14 residues. The junction had 12 bases not matched to a gene; V was cut back by 5 bases and J by 8 bases. Germline loops: CDR1 SQVTM, CDR2 ANQGSEA. The CDR3 here is CSVYLPGQGFGYTF. The CDR3 DNA is TGCAGCGTTTACCTACCGGGACAGGGTTTCGGCTACACCTTC.

The sample holds a few counts of this clone. The chain carries TRBV7-9 and TRBJ2-2; D uncertain. Trimming cost V 3 bases and J 4 bases, with 0 bases left between them. Germline CDR1 SEHNR, CDR2 FQNEAQ (reference sequence). CDR3 length: 11 amino acids. CDR3 region: CASSFTGELFF. The DNA of the CDR3 is TGTGCCAGCAGCTTCACCGGGGAGCTGTTTTTT.